Presented here are 23 T cell receptor beta chains from one specimen sequenced in a study of blood T cells in healthy people across ages. A J-beta primer mix and a sample-barcoded 5' primer were used in a second PCR of about 6 to 12 cycles. TCRdb ran MiXCR on the 5' RACE reads and lists one entry per CDR3 protein. Seen here are about 1,000,000 distinct CDR3 sequences, more than 40% observed once, and the top ten hold 15% to 20%. Sample: blood. These receptor sequences come from a woman aged 55-70 years in good health.

The gene calls are TRBV11-2 and TRBJ2-5; 10 positions agree with TRBD2. The J call could be wrong; TRBJ2-7 is a better fit for the DNA end. The V gene's germline CDR1 is SGHAT and CDR2 FQNNGV. The CDR3 consists of 16 residues. The CDR3 here is CASSPYPAGGPGEQYF. The CDR3 coding sequence is TGTGCCAGCAGCCCCTACCCAGCGGGAGGGCCGGGCGAGCAGTACTTC.

Remarks on this clonotype: Its ends do not fully match the called genes, so a read error is possible. The genes are TRBV15 and TRBJ2-1; no clear D gene. The CDR3 extends over 15 amino acids. CDR1 is LNHNV, CDR2 YYDKDF, per germline (reference sequence). This chain's CDR3 is CATSRDPGSYSEQFF. The DNA of the CDR3 is TGTGCCACCAGCAGAGACCCGGGCTCCTACAGTGAGCAGTTCTTC.

The CDR3 region has the DNA TGTGCCAGCAATTTTGGGACAGCCGAAAAACTGTTTTTT. Translating gives CASNFGTAEKLFF. V usage is TRBV6-1 and J usage is TRBJ1-4; 7 bases fit TRBD1. CDR1 is MNHNS and CDR2 is SASEGT in the germline V gene. The J segment lost 8 bases and the V segment lost 7 bases, leaving 7 bases of the junction unmatched. The CDR3 is 13 amino acids.

This chain joins TRBV7-9 and TRBJ2-2; maybe TRBD2 (6 bases). The CDR3 extends over 14 amino acids. Trimming pared 6 bases from V and 0 bases from J, leaving 8 bases between. Per the germline V gene, CDR1 is SEHNR and CDR2 is FQNEAQ (reference sequence). CDR3 bases: TGTGCCAGCAGGTCGGGGGCGAACACCGGGGAGCTGTTTTTT. Protein product: CASRSGANTGELFF.

The chain recombines TRBV3-1 with TRBJ2-1, with 10 nucleotides matching TRBD2. V shed 3 bases and J 8 bases; nucleotides not matched to a gene: 10. Germline V gene data show CDR1 as LGHDT and CDR2 as YNNKEL (reference sequence). The CDR3 runs to 16 residues. The CDR3 here is CASSQRVAGGLDEQFF. As DNA, the CDR3 is TGTGCCAGCAGCCAGAGAGTAGCGGGAGGATTGGATGAGCAGTTCTTC.

This clonotype was seen a handful of times. The genes are TRBV28 and TRBJ2-5, with 10 bases lining up with TRBD1. CDR1 and CDR2 from the germline V gene are MDHEN and SYDVKM. With V trimmed by 5 bases and J by 4 bases, 7 bases remained unmatched. There are 15 residues in the CDR3. The CDR3 nucleotides are TGTGCCAGCAGTGACGACAGGGGGCAGTTAGAGACCCAGTACTTC. Amino acids: CASSDDRGQLETQYF.

This chain uses TRBV10-3 with TRBJ2-3; 9 positions agree with TRBD1. Germline CDR1 reads ENHRY; CDR2 reads SYGVKD. Losses at the gene ends were 5 bases for V and 5 bases for J; bases not matched to a gene: 5. The CDR3 consists of 14 residues. The CDR3 sequence: CAISYRGQGDTQYF. The CDR3 bases are TGTGCCATCAGTTACAGGGGGCAGGGAGATACGCAGTATTTT.

V gene TRBV9 combines with J gene TRBJ2-1; 14 bases map to TRBD2. Germline values: CDR1 SGDLS, CDR2 YYNGEE. J was trimmed by 9 bases and V by 2 bases; bases with no gene match: 7. This CDR3 contains 16 residues. As DNA, the CDR3 is TGTGCCAGCAGCGTGGGGACTAGCGGGAGAAATGGTGAGCAGTTCTTC. Translating it yields CASSVGTSGRNGEQFF.

V usage is TRBV6-5 and J usage is TRBJ2-5; the match to TRBD2 covers 14 bases. The CDR3 has 19 amino acids. Germline CDR1 MNHEY, CDR2 SVGAGI. After removal of 0 bases from V and 4 bases from J, the junction contained 10 bases not matched to a gene. CDR3: CASSYSMPGLAGAGETQYF. DNA of the CDR3: TGTGCCAGCAGTTACTCAATGCCGGGACTAGCGGGAGCCGGAGAGACCCAGTACTTC.

The chain employs TRBV21-1 and TRBJ2-3; the table gives TRBD2 as D, unverified against the DNA. TRBV21-1 is annotated as a pseudogene. The CDR3 extends over 15 amino acids. The CDR3 region has the DNA TGTGCCAGCAGCAAAGGTGATAGCGGGAGTGATACGCAGTATTTT. Amino acid sequence: CASSKGDSGSDTQYF.

The CDR3 nucleotides are TGCGCCAGCAGTCCCAACACGGTCGGTGAGCAGTTCTTC. Residues: CASSPNTVGEQFF. The chain couples TRBV10-1 to TRBJ2-1, with D hard to call. CDR3 length: 13 residues. Germline V gene sequence: CDR1 WNHNN, CDR2 SYGVQD (reference sequence). V lost 5 bases and J lost 9, with 14 bases in between.

The V and J genes are TRBV6-1 and TRBJ2-7; a possible D gene is TRBD2 (7 bases). Trimming cost V 1 base and J 6 bases, with 22 bases left between them. The germline CDR1 and CDR2 sequences are MNHNS and SASEGT. CDR3 length: 17 residues. CDR3 in amino acids: CASSEGGGYRVDVEQYF. CDR3 nucleotide sequence: TGTGCCAGCAGTGAAGGGGGGGGTTACAGGGTCGACGTCGAGCAGTACTTC.

This clonotype has a count of ten or more. The gene calls are TRBV7-2 and TRBJ2-1, with 16 bases lining up with TRBD2. J was trimmed by 7 bases and V by 2 bases; bases with no gene match: 14. This CDR3 region has 20 residues. Germline V gene lookup returns CDR1 SGHTA and CDR2 FQGNSA. The CDR3 region has the DNA TGTGCCAGCAGCTTACCCCCCGGGACTAGCGGGGGGGCCATTAGAAATGAGCAGTTCTTC. This sequence encodes CASSLPPGTSGGAIRNEQFF.

The gene calls are TRBV20-1 and TRBJ2-1; no firm D call. CDR1 and CDR2 (germline): DFQATT, SNEGSKA (reference sequence). Trimming pared 3 bases from V and 8 bases from J, leaving 14 bases between. This CDR3 is 13 amino acids long. The CDR3 region has the DNA TGCAGTGCTAGTGTCCCACCTGGCGATGAGCAGTTCTTC. As protein: CSASVPPGDEQFF.

The chain employs TRBV25-1 and TRBJ2-3; D uncertain. The ends were cut back, 1 base at V and 4 bases at J, with 6 bases in the middle. The germline CDR1 and CDR2 sequences are MGHDK and SYGVNS. The CDR3 is made up of 13 amino acids. The CDR3 DNA sequence: TGTGCCAGCAGTGAATTGGCCCCAGATACGCAGTATTTT. Protein: CASSELAPDTQYF.

The chain joins TRBV20-1 to TRBJ2-1, with unresolved D. The V end was cut by 1 base, the J end by 6 bases, with 4 bases between. CDR1 is DFQATT, CDR2 SNEGSKA, per germline (reference sequence). The CDR3 runs to 11 residues. Here the CDR3 reads CSARARNEQFF. In nucleotides, the CDR3 is TGCAGTGCTAGAGCCCGCAATGAGCAGTTCTTC.

This chain joins TRBV29-1 and TRBJ2-7; the match to TRBD2 covers 9 bases. Germline CDR1 SQVTM, CDR2 ANQGSEA. The CDR3 is 12 amino acids. The CDR3 spells CRAGTSLGEQYF. The CDR3 DNA sequence: TGCAGGGCCGGGACTAGCCTGGGCGAGCAGTACTTC.

The rearrangement joins TRBV3-1 to TRBJ2-4; 9 bases match TRBD1. The J call may not be correct, given that the DNA end is closer to TRBJ2-7. CDR1 and CDR2 from the germline V gene are LGHDT and YNNKEL (reference sequence). The length of the CDR3 is 17 residues. The DNA for the CDR3 is TGTGCCAGCAGCCAACCCTCCGGGACAGGGCCCTCTGGCGAGCAGTACTTC. This gives the protein CASSQPSGTGPSGEQYF.

With regard to this clonotype: This may arise from a read error, as a much more abundant clone is one base away. V is TRBV28 and J is TRBJ2-7, with D maybe TRBD1 (6 bases). Germline CDR1 and CDR2: MDHEN and SYDVKM. V dropped 6 bases and J dropped 3 bases, with 18 bases sitting between them. The CDR3 sequence is 15 residues long. The CDR3 DNA sequence: TGTGCCAGCAGCCCCAGGGGCGAGGGGAACTACGAGCAGTACTTC. Translating gives CASSPRGEGNYEQYF.

This sequence joins TRBV6-2 or TRBV6-3 and TRBJ2-3; 10 bases fit TRBD2. The germline V gene has CDR1 MNHEY and CDR2 SVGEGT. This CDR3 has 15 residues. The J segment lost 1 base and the V segment lost 8 bases, leaving 6 bases of the junction unmatched. The CDR3 nucleotides are TGTGCCAGCCAAAGCGGGAGGGCGGGCACAGATACGCAGTATTTT. This encodes CASQSGRAGTDTQYF.

This rearrangement joins TRBV6-2 or TRBV6-3 to TRBJ2-5; D call uncertain. The CDR3 runs to 15 residues. Germline CDR1 MNHEY, CDR2 SVGEGT. The V and J ends lost 2 bases and 1 base respectively, with 11 bases between them. CDR3 protein: CASSYGDLLQETQYF. In DNA form, the CDR3 reads TGTGCCAGCAGTTACGGCGACCTCCTCCAAGAGACCCAGTACTTC.

The chain couples TRBV6-5 to TRBJ2-1; 11 positions agree with TRBD2. Germline V gives CDR1 MNHEY, CDR2 SVGAGI. This CDR3 is built from 16 residues. Trimming removed 6 bases from V and 7 bases from J; junction bases left unmatched: 11. The CDR3 DNA reads as TGTGCCAGCAGGGCCGTAGCGGGAGGGCCGGGGAATGAGCAGTTCTTC. Protein: CASRAVAGGPGNEQFF.

V usage is TRBV5-1 and J usage is TRBJ2-7; 7 bases map to TRBD1. J lost 2 bases, V lost 3 bases, and 5 bases had no gene match. The CDR3 is made up of 14 amino acids. CDR1 is SGHRS, CDR2 YFSETQ, per germline. CDR3 loop: CASSWTTGPYEQYF. CDR3 sequence (DNA): TGCGCCAGCAGCTGGACGACAGGGCCCTACGAGCAGTACTTC.